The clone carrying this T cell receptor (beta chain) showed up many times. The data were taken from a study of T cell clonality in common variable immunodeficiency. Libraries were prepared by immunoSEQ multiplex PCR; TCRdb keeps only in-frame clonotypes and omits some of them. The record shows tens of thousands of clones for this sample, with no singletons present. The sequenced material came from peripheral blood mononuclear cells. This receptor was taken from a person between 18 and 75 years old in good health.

Incomplete CDR3 DNA: TGTGCCAGCAGCTTAGATTCCGGGACAAGAAACGAG. The encoded protein is CASSLDSGTRNE. The whole CDR3 sequence reads CASSLDSGTRNEQYF. The chain carries TRBV7-8 and TRBJ2-7; perhaps TRBD1 as D (6 bases). The read falls 3 residues short of the CDR3 end, and the missing part is taken from the germline J gene. The germline V and J ends were trimmed by 1 base and 5 bases, with 15 bases remaining between them. Per germline, CDR1 SGHVS and CDR2 FQNEAQ. CDR3 length equals 15 residues.